These T cell receptor beta chains were read from a single sample in a study of T cell responses to AZD1222 COVID-19 vaccine. Measured with immunoSEQ multiplex PCR; TCRdb has only the in-frame clones, and not every one. Of around 100,000 clones listed, about 88% are singletons. The source material was peripheral blood, sampled on day 0 of AZD1222 vaccination. The receptors come from an adult in good health. The CDR3 runs from the conserved cysteine through the conserved F or W. D genes are given only for firm matches. Part of the rows lack a size; the others show once, few, many or a class for expanded clones.

cdr3_aa cdr3_nt d_call clone_size cdr3_length j_call v_call
CASSPGQGPSYNEQFF TGTGCCAGCAGCCCTGGACAGGGACCCTCCTACAATGAGCAGTTCTTC TRBD1 NA 16 TRBJ2-1 TRBV28
CASSQESSGKGEQFF TGTGCCAGCAGCCAAGAGTCTAGCGGGAAAGGTGAGCAGTTCTTC TRBD2 NA 15 TRBJ2-1 TRBV4-2
CASSSLQGTQEHQPQHF TGTGCCAGCAGTTCCCTACAAGGGACACAGGAGCATCAGCCCCAGCATTTT NA NA 17 TRBJ1-5 TRBV27
CASSQGYRAGYGYTF TGTGCCAGCAGCCAAGGTTACAGGGCGGGCTATGGCTACACCTTC NA NA 15 TRBJ1-2 TRBV3-1/TRBV3-2
CASSPRTLAYEQYF TGTGCCAGCAGCCCTCGGACGCTCGCCTACGAGCAGTACTTC NA NA 14 TRBJ2-7 TRBV14
CASSVGGPSTYEQYF TGTGCCAGCAGCGTAGGTGGACCTTCGACCTACGAGCAGTACTTC NA NA 15 TRBJ2-7 TRBV9
CASNPSGLRGQSYGYTF TGTGCCAGCAACCCGTCCGGACTCAGGGGGCAAAGCTATGGCTACACCTTC TRBD1 once 17 TRBJ1-2 TRBV7-2
CASSLGASGSLDTQYF TGCGCCAGCAGCTTGGGGGCTAGCGGGAGTTTAGATACGCAGTATTTT TRBD2 NA 16 TRBJ2-3 TRBV5-1
CASSLVEGRSYEQYF TGTGCCAGCAGCTTAGTTGAGGGCCGCTCCTACGAGCAGTACTTC NA NA 15 TRBJ2-7 TRBV11-2
CASGLVVRGTEDLGNQPQHF TGTGCTAGTGGTTTGGTAGTAAGAGGGACGGAGGATCTGGGCAATCAGCCCCAGCATTTT NA NA 20 TRBJ1-5 TRBV12-5
CASSIDGPIFPSSYNEQFF TGTGCCAGTAGTATCGATGGCCCAATCTTCCCCAGCTCCTACAATGAGCAGTTCTTC NA few 19 TRBJ2-1 TRBV19
CASSYSGRPNEKLFF TGTGCCAGCAGTTACTCCGGGCGACCTAATGAAAAACTGTTTTTT NA NA 15 TRBJ1-4 TRBV6-5
CASSPSEGPRPQHF TGTGCCAGCAGCCCCAGCGAGGGGCCGAGGCCCCAGCATTTT NA few 14 TRBJ1-5 TRBV11-2
CASSPGTDNQPQHF TGTGCCAGCTCGCCCGGGACAGATAATCAGCCCCAGCATTTT TRBD1 NA 14 TRBJ1-5 TRBV18
CASSFQGMGYGYTF TGTGCCAGCAGTTTTCAGGGGATGGGGTATGGCTACACCTTC NA NA 14 TRBJ1-2 TRBV27
CASTGAGGQPQHF TGTGCCAGCACCGGCGCTGGCGGTCAGCCCCAGCATTTT NA NA 13 TRBJ1-5 TRBV6-4
CASRAQGEKLFF TGTGCCAGCAGGGCGCAGGGGGAAAAACTGTTTTTT NA few 12 TRBJ1-4 TRBV12-3/TRBV12-4
CASSLSPVGGVEQFF TGCGCCAGCAGCTTGTCCCCAGTGGGAGGGGTTGAGCAGTTCTTC TRBD2 once 15 TRBJ2-1 TRBV5-1
CARTGSEQYF TGCGCCAGGACAGGGAGCGAGCAGTACTTC TRBD1 once 10 TRBJ2-7 TRBV5-1
CASRWTGTGNEQYF TGTGCCAGCAGATGGACGGGCACCGGCAACGAGCAGTACTTC NA NA 14 TRBJ2-7 TRBV7-2
CASSPPVNGAGDYEQYF TGTGCCAGCAGCCCCCCGGTGAACGGGGCAGGGGATTACGAGCAGTACTTC NA NA 17 TRBJ2-7 TRBV9
CASRRDTNMNTEAFF TGTGCCAGCCGCCGCGACACCAACATGAACACTGAAGCTTTCTTT NA NA 15 TRBJ1-1 TRBV2
CAAGLAGSQETQYF TGTGCCGCGGGACTAGCGGGATCACAAGAGACCCAGTACTTC TRBD2 NA 14 TRBJ2-5 TRBV30
CASSLAGGLVADTQYF TGCGCCAGCAGCTTGGCCGGGGGACTAGTGGCAGATACGCAGTATTTT TRBD2 NA 16 TRBJ2-3 TRBV5-1
CASSLARQWSTDTQYF TGTGCCAGCAGCTTAGCGCGACAGTGGAGCACAGATACGCAGTATTTT NA NA 16 TRBJ2-3 TRBV7-2
CASSRPGLAGEQYF TGTGCCAGCAGCCGGCCGGGACTAGCAGGCGAGCAGTACTTC TRBD2 NA 14 TRBJ2-7 TRBV6-2/TRBV6-3